This passage covers 25 T cell receptor beta chains from one sample sequenced in a study of beta chain features in type 1 diabetes. Points from the study as a whole: Shortening that was moderate but significant affected the TCRB CDR3s of Type 1 diabetes patients in all four CD4+ subsets.

Their target antigens are unknown. Reverse transcribing all isolated RNA meant expressed TCRB transcripts were sequenced. TCRdb's copy holds only in-frame clones and misses some; the assay was immunoSEQ multiplex PCR. Of about 53,000 clones in the sample, about 60% were seen once. Sequencing used stem cell memory CD4+ T cells from blood. The receptors were sampled from a woman younger than 45 with type 1 diabetes.

The CDR3 here is CASSFQNEQYF. CDR3 DNA: TGTGCCAGCAGCTTCCAAAACGAGCAGTACTTC. The V call is TRBV7-9, the J call TRBJ2-7; D is undetermined. V was clipped by 3 bases and J by 5 bases, with 5 bases between them. The CDR3 length is 11 residues. From germline, CDR1 is SEHNR and CDR2 FQNEAQ (reference sequence).

The CDR3 loop is CASSATGDYGYTF. CDR3 in DNA: TGTGCCAGCAGCGCGACAGGGGACTATGGCTACACCTTC. This rearrangement joins TRBV2 to TRBJ1-2; TRBD1 matches 8 bases. The CDR3 covers 13 residues. Germline loops: CDR1 SNHLY, CDR2 FYNNEI. V was pared by 6 bases and J by 3 bases, with 3 bases of the junction left unmatched.

The chain carries TRBV29-1 and TRBJ2-5, with 10 bases matching TRBD2. V shed 6 bases, J shed 3 bases, and the junction held 4 bases outside the gene matches. CDR1 SQVTM and CDR2 ANQGSEA come from the germline V gene. CDR3 size: 13 residues. The CDR3 DNA reads as TGCAGCGTAGTAGCGGGAGGAGAAGAGACCCAGTACTTC. Amino acid sequence: CSVVAGGEETQYF.

This rearrangement joins TRBV19 to TRBJ2-1, with a possible D match to TRBD1 (6 bases). Germline values: CDR1 LNHDA, CDR2 SQIVND (reference sequence). This CDR3 has 14 residues. With 7 bases removed from V and 1 base from J, the gap between germline ends came to 11 bases. The CDR3 region is CASIQTGSYNEQFF. In DNA, the CDR3 is TGTGCCAGTATTCAGACAGGTTCCTACAATGAGCAGTTCTTC.

This chain connects TRBV6-5 to TRBJ1-5; TRBD1 matches at 7 bases. The germline CDR1 and CDR2 sequences are MNHEY and SVGAGI. This CDR3 has 14 residues. V shed 3 bases and J 7 bases; nucleotides not matched to a gene: 6. The CDR3 DNA follows: TGTGCCAGCAGTTATGGGGGACAGTTCCAGCCCCAGCATTTT. This sequence encodes CASSYGGQFQPQHF.

In its sample, this clone was seen a few times. The rearrangement links TRBV10-3 to TRBJ1-5; a possible D gene is TRBD1 (5 bases). The V and J ends lost 6 bases and 2 bases respectively, with 11 bases between them. The CDR3 loop spans 14 amino acids. The germline gives CDR1 ENHRY, CDR2 SYGVKD. For the CDR3, the DNA is TGTGCCATCAGGCAGGGTGGTGGCAATCAGCCCCAGCATTTT. This codes for CAIRQGGGNQPQHF.

V usage is TRBV19 and J usage is TRBJ1-5; TRBD1 agrees at 11 bases. CDR1 is LNHDA, CDR2 SQIVND, per germline (reference sequence). This CDR3 is built from 14 residues. J lost 4 bases, V lost 8 bases, and 4 bases had no gene match. As DNA, the CDR3 is TGTGCCAGTGCGGGGACAGGGGGAAATCAGCCCCAGCATTTT. Protein: CASAGTGGNQPQHF. Full variable domain (rest looked up from reference TRBV19 and TRBJ1-5): DGGITQSPKYLFRKEGQNVTLSCEQNLNHDAMYWYRQDPGQGLRLIYYSQIVNDFQKGDIAEGYSVSREKKESFPLTVTSAQKNPTAFYLCASAGTGGNQPQHFGDGTRLSIL.

This clone appeared a few times. The V call is TRBV11-1, the J call TRBJ2-3; a weak D match, TRBD2 (5 bases). The V gene's germline CDR1 is SGHAT and CDR2 FQDESV (reference sequence). V lost 3 bases, J lost 8 bases, and 12 bases lay in between. CDR3 length: 13 residues. CDR3 protein: CASSFGVVGTQYF. CDR3 bases: TGTGCCAGCAGCTTCGGGGTCGTTGGTACGCAGTATTTT.

The CDR3 protein is CASSLRYLEGADTQYF. The CDR3 DNA sequence: TGTGCCAGCAGCTTACGTTATTTGGAAGGGGCAGATACGCAGTATTTT. This chain uses TRBV7-9 with TRBJ2-3; D perhaps matches TRBD1 (5 bases). Germline values: CDR1 SEHNR, CDR2 FQNEAQ (reference sequence). Trimming removed 2 bases from V and 4 bases from J, with 16 bases in between. The CDR3 is 16 amino acids.

The chain joins TRBV18 to TRBJ1-1; D is perhaps TRBD1 (6 bases). Germline V CDR1 and CDR2: KGHSH, LQKENI. Trimming removed 2 bases at V and 2 bases at J, with 9 bases between. The CDR3 covers 14 residues. The CDR3, as DNA: TGTGCCAGCTCACCATGGACAGACAACACTGAAGCTTTCTTT. Its protein is CASSPWTDNTEAFF.

The J gene is TRBJ2-1, the V gene TRBV7-8, with TRBD2 matching 8 bases. Losses at the gene ends were 4 bases for V and 9 bases for J; bases not matched to a gene: 20. Germline CDR1 is SGHVS and CDR2 is FQNEAQ. CDR3 length: 18 residues. The chain's CDR3 is CASSSGYRGRLPLGEQFF. In DNA form, the CDR3 reads TGTGCCAGCAGCTCCGGATACCGCGGGAGGCTACCCCTCGGTGAGCAGTTCTTC.

This clone was seen just once. This sequence joins TRBV5-6 and TRBJ2-7; D is perhaps TRBD2 (6 bases). CDR1 and CDR2 (germline): SGHDT, YYEEEE. The V end lost 7 bases, the J end lost 6 bases, and 14 bases lay between the germline ends. The CDR3 sequence is 12 residues long. The DNA of the CDR3 is TGTGCCAGCCGCTCTGCCGGGGGCGAGCAGTACTTC. Encoded protein: CASRSAGGEQYF.

The chain has TRBV2 and TRBJ2-1, with a tentative D call TRBD2 (5 bases). This CDR3 has 12 residues. Germline V gives CDR1 SNHLY, CDR2 FYNNEI. V lost 1 base and J lost 14, with 12 bases in between. CDR3 loop: CASSEDPPGKFF. Here the CDR3 DNA reads TGTGCCAGCAGTGAAGACCCGCCCGGGAAGTTCTTC.

This chain joins TRBV18 and TRBJ2-3; D perhaps matches TRBD2 (5 bases). Trimming removed 4 bases from V and 0 bases from J, with 8 bases in between. Germline-derived CDR1 and CDR2 are KGHSH and LQKENI. The CDR3 is 14 amino acids. CDR3 residues: CASSLGGSTDTQYF. The CDR3 DNA reads as TGTGCCAGCTCACTCGGAGGAAGCACAGATACGCAGTATTTT.

The gene calls are TRBV27 and TRBJ2-2; 10 bases line up with TRBD2. Germline CDR1 is MNHEY and CDR2 is SMNVEV (reference sequence). The J segment lost 7 bases and the V segment lost 5 bases, leaving 4 bases of the junction unmatched. The CDR3 consists of 14 residues. The chain's CDR3 is CASSTSGTGGELFF. The CDR3 nucleotides read TGTGCCAGCAGTACTAGCGGGACGGGCGGGGAGCTGTTTTTT.

CDR3 in amino acids: CASSMGLYQETQYF. The DNA of the CDR3 is TGTGCCAGTAGTATGGGACTGTACCAAGAGACCCAGTACTTC. V and J are TRBV19 and TRBJ2-5; a possible D gene is TRBD2 (6 bases). Per germline, CDR1 LNHDA and CDR2 SQIVND (reference sequence). CDR3 size: 14 residues. Trimming took 3 bases from V and 0 from J, leaving 8 bases between them.

The rearrangement links TRBV2 to TRBJ1-4, with D maybe TRBD1 (6 bases). V was cut by 4 bases and J by 0 bases, with 9 bases left in between. Germline V gene data show CDR1 as SNHLY and CDR2 as FYNNEI. This CDR3 contains 15 residues. Written as DNA, the CDR3 is TGTGCCAGCAGTGTGGACAGAACAACTAATGAAAAACTGTTTTTT. Translation: CASSVDRTTNEKLFF.

The gene calls are TRBV4-1 and TRBJ2-3, with D perhaps TRBD2 (5 bases). The CDR3 runs to 15 residues. V lost 0 bases, J lost 4 bases, and 11 bases lay in between. CDR1 is MGHRA and CDR2 is YSYEKL in the germline V gene. CDR3 DNA sequence: TGCGCCAGCAGCCAAGATAGAGAGGGTTCAGATACGCAGTATTTT. Translation gives CASSQDREGSDTQYF.

This sequence joins TRBV28 and TRBJ1-1; unclear D gene. Germline values: CDR1 MDHEN, CDR2 SYDVKM. V lost 4 bases and J 5 bases, leaving 14 bases between the germline ends. The CDR3 is made up of 14 amino acids. The CDR3 is CASSSYSLSTEAFF. The CDR3 DNA sequence: TGTGCCAGCAGTTCGTACAGTCTTTCTACTGAAGCTTTCTTT.

V is TRBV10-3 and J is TRBJ2-1; a possible D gene is TRBD2 (6 bases). Germline lookup yields CDR1 ENHRY and CDR2 SYGVKD. CDR3 length: 16 amino acids. V was clipped by 4 bases and J by 0 bases, with 13 bases between them. The chain's CDR3 is CAISAGLQSSYNEQFF. The CDR3 coding sequence is TGTGCCATCAGTGCGGGACTCCAGAGCTCCTACAATGAGCAGTTCTTC.

This clone was found once. The CDR3 loop reads CASSTGQDTEAFF. CDR3 coding DNA: TGTGCCAGCAGCACAGGACAGGACACTGAAGCTTTCTTT. This chain uses TRBV7-3 with TRBJ1-1; TRBD1 aligns across 7 bases. The ends lost 5 bases at V and 3 bases at J; junction bases unmatched: 3. Germline CDR1 reads SGHTA; CDR2 reads FQGTGA. CDR3 length: 13 residues.

This sequence joins TRBV10-3 and TRBJ1-1; 7 bases agree with TRBD1. Germline V lookup: CDR1 ENHRY, CDR2 SYGVKD. CDR3 length: 14 amino acids. V lost 10 bases to trimming and J lost 4 bases; unmatched junction nucleotides: 12. The CDR3 sequence: CATYSTGASTEAFF. In DNA, the CDR3 is TGTGCCACGTACTCTACAGGGGCGAGCACTGAAGCTTTCTTT.

Only a few counts were recorded for this clone. The chain links TRBV5-4 to TRBJ2-3; 16 bases map to TRBD2. V lost 4 bases and J lost 4; bases outside the gene matches: 0. The germline V gene has CDR1 SGHNT and CDR2 YYREEE (reference sequence). This CDR3 comprises 15 residues. This chain's CDR3 is CASSGTSGRADTQYF. CDR3 DNA sequence: TGTGCCAGCAGCGGGACTAGCGGGAGGGCAGATACGCAGTATTTT.

V and J are TRBV5-1 and TRBJ1-1; D is ambiguous. V gave up 3 bases and J gave up 0 bases, with 6 bases separating them. CDR1 is SGHRS and CDR2 is YFSETQ in the germline V gene. This CDR3 has 13 residues. The CDR3, as DNA: TGCGCCAGCAGCTCCGGGGTGAACACTGAAGCTTTCTTT. Its protein is CASSSGVNTEAFF.

J is TRBJ2-1 and V is TRBV9; TRBD2 matches at 7 bases. After removal of 5 bases from V and 3 bases from J, the junction contained 5 bases not matched to a gene. This CDR3 region has 14 residues. Per the germline V gene, CDR1 is SGDLS and CDR2 is YYNGEE. CDR3 coding DNA: TGTGCCAGCAGATCTAGCGGTAACTACAATGAGCAGTTCTTC. The encoded protein is CASRSSGNYNEQFF.